The 18 T cell receptor beta chains reported below all come from one sample, sequenced in a study of T cell repertoires in aging, cancer and after chemotherapy. A mixed TRB-A/B primer pool amplified rearranged TRB by multiplex touch-down PCR. One entry per CDR3 protein, called by TCRdb with MiXCR from the multiplex PCR reads. The data show thousands of distinct CDR3 sequences, with about 29% seen just once and over 8.5% held by the top ten. Peripheral blood genomic DNA, not sorted cells or RNA, was the template. What was sequenced was blood. These receptors all come from a human donor in good health.

Sample share makes this clonotype medium-sized. This chain uses TRBV29-1 with TRBJ1-2; D gene uncertain. V shed 3 bases and J shed 4 bases, with 9 bases lying between them. This CDR3 is built from 12 residues. In germline, CDR1 is SQVTM, CDR2 ANQGSEA. The chain's CDR3 is CSVDPAGYGYTF. The CDR3 DNA follows: TGCAGCGTTGATCCGGCCGGCTATGGCTACACCTTC. Drawing the rest from reference TRBV29-1 and TRBJ1-2, the complete variable domain is SAVISQKPSRDICQRGTSLTIQCQVDSQVTMMFWYRQQPGQSLTLIATANQGSEATYESGFVIDKFPISRPNLTFSTLTVSNMSPEDSSIYLCSVDPAGYGYTFGSGTRLTVV.

CDR3 bases: TGTGCCAGTAACCAGATAGCAGGGGTTCAGCCCCAGCATTTT. This translates into CASNQIAGVQPQHF. This chain uses TRBV19 with TRBJ1-5; the D gene is possibly TRBD1 (6 bases). Per the germline V gene, CDR1 is LNHDA and CDR2 is SQIVND (reference sequence). The V and J ends lost 7 bases and 6 bases respectively, with 16 bases between them. The CDR3 contains 14 residues.

V is TRBV5-1 and J is TRBJ2-3, with 9 bases identical to TRBD2. V lost 7 bases to trimming and J lost 1 base; unmatched junction nucleotides: 4. Germline CDR1 reads SGHRS; CDR2 reads YFSETQ. The CDR3 has 14 amino acids. CDR3 in DNA: TGCGCCAGCCAGGCTAGCGGGGGCACAGATACGCAGTATTTT. Its protein product is CASQASGGTDTQYF.

V and J are TRBV7-6 and TRBJ2-3, with 8 bases aligning to TRBD1. V was clipped by 4 bases and J by 4 bases; unmatched bases: 7. Germline V gene data show CDR1 as SGHVS and CDR2 as FNYEAQ. The CDR3 consists of 15 residues. The CDR3 loop reads CASSSRTGKADTQYF. In nucleotides, the CDR3 is TGTGCCAGCAGCTCCCGGACAGGGAAAGCAGATACGCAGTATTTT.

This clonotype has more than one count but fewer than ten. This rearrangement joins TRBV29-1 to TRBJ2-3; D possibly corresponds to TRBD2 (7 bases). The CDR3 length is 16 residues. Germline V gives CDR1 SQVTM, CDR2 ANQGSEA. Trimming stripped 0 bases from V and 4 bases from J, with 17 bases between. The CDR3 region has the DNA TGCAGCGTTGAAGATGCGAGGGGGGGCGGAGCAGATACGCAGTATTTT. This codes for CSVEDARGGGADTQYF.

The V gene is TRBV19, the J gene TRBJ1-2; no clear D gene. Germline V gives CDR1 LNHDA, CDR2 SQIVND (reference sequence). The germline V and J ends were trimmed by 3 bases and 7 bases, with 21 bases remaining between them. The CDR3 runs 16 residues. This chain's CDR3 is CASSISGRSVPSGYTF. Here the CDR3 DNA reads TGTGCCAGTAGTATTAGTGGTCGGTCCGTCCCTTCTGGCTACACCTTC.

The chain links TRBV27 to TRBJ2-7; a weak D match, TRBD1 (5 bases). Germline loops: CDR1 MNHEY, CDR2 SMNVEV (reference sequence). Trimming removed 4 bases from V and 2 bases from J, with 12 bases in between. This CDR3 comprises 14 residues. The CDR3 region has the DNA TGTGCCAGCAGTTCAACAGACAGAACCTACGAGCAGTACTTC. Translation gives CASSSTDRTYEQYF.

This clonotype was detected only a few times. Sequence at one end of the junction differs from germline and may be a read error. The chain couples TRBV7-9 to TRBJ2-6; possible D gene TRBD2, 6 bases. Per the germline V gene, CDR1 is SEHNR and CDR2 is FQNEAQ (reference sequence). This CDR3 spans 17 amino acids. CDR3 bases: TGCGCCAGCAGCTCAACACGCGGGGCCTCTGGGGCCAACGTCCTGACTTTC. Protein sequence: CASSSTRGASGANVLTF.

The chain recombines TRBV6-4 with TRBJ2-1; D is perhaps TRBD2 (6 bases). Per germline, CDR1 MRHNA and CDR2 SNTAGT. The V and J ends lost 0 bases and 0 bases respectively, with 6 bases between them. The CDR3 loop spans 15 amino acids. The CDR3 sequence is CASSDSAGSYNEQFF. As DNA, the CDR3 is TGTGCCAGCAGTGACTCAGCGGGCTCCTACAATGAGCAGTTCTTC.

This clonotype rates as medium-sized. The chain couples TRBV19 to TRBJ1-2; D uncertain. Trimming shortened V by 2 bases and J by 6 bases, and 16 bases separated the two germline ends. The germline CDR1 and CDR2 sequences are LNHDA and SQIVND (reference sequence). The CDR3 runs 15 residues. The CDR3 DNA is TGTGCCAGTAGTATATTTGAAGTGGGCGCGGATGGCTACACCTTC. It encodes CASSIFEVGADGYTF.

This clonotype was counted a few times. J is TRBJ2-3 and V is TRBV6-2 or TRBV6-3, with D uncertain. CDR1 and CDR2 from the germline V gene are MNHEY and SVGEGT. The CDR3 extends over 16 amino acids. Trimming removed 7 bases at V and 1 base at J, with 18 bases between. The CDR3 DNA sequence: TGTGCCAGCACCACCCCCGGCGGAGCCCGCACAGATACGCAGTATTTT. Residues: CASTTPGGARTDTQYF.

This clonotype was seen a handful of times. The rearrangement joins TRBV6-1 to TRBJ2-7, with D perhaps matching TRBD1 (6 bases). Trimming left V 2 bases short and J 2 bases short, with 10 bases between. Germline assignment: CDR1 MNHNS and CDR2 SASEGT. CDR3 length: 14 amino acids. This CDR3 is CASSERRQAYEQYF. CDR3 coding DNA: TGTGCCAGCAGTGAAAGGAGACAGGCCTACGAGCAGTACTTC.

This clonotype has just a few counts. The rearrangement uses TRBV6-6 and TRBJ2-2; 10 bases match TRBD2. Germline V gene data show CDR1 as MNHNY and CDR2 as SVGAGI (reference sequence). The CDR3 totals 17 residues. V gave up 2 bases and J gave up 0 bases; unmatched junction bases: 3. This chain's CDR3 is CASSYRTSGTNTGELFF. The CDR3, as DNA: TGTGCCAGCAGTTACAGGACTAGCGGAACGAACACCGGGGAGCTGTTTTTT.

This clonotype was observed a handful of times. The chain uses TRBV6-6 and TRBJ2-7; D possibly corresponds to TRBD1 (6 bases). Germline V lookup: CDR1 MNHNY, CDR2 SVGAGI (reference sequence). V gave up 5 bases and J gave up 0 bases, with 8 bases separating them. The CDR3 sequence is 13 residues long. The chain's CDR3 is CASSPGDSYEQYF. Written as DNA, the CDR3 is TGTGCCAGCAGTCCAGGGGACTCCTACGAGCAGTACTTC.

The rearrangement uses TRBV5-1 and TRBJ1-4, with D uncertain. V lost 0 bases to trimming and J lost 12 bases, with 15 bases between them. CDR1 is SGHRS, CDR2 YFSETQ, per germline. The CDR3 totals 14 residues. The chain's CDR3 is CASSLEAGGPQLFF. The DNA of the CDR3 is TGCGCCAGCAGCTTGGAGGCGGGCGGTCCACAACTGTTTTTT.

The chain joins TRBV7-9 to TRBJ1-6; D unclear. CDR1 is SEHNR and CDR2 is FQNEAQ in the germline V gene (reference sequence). Trimming took 9 bases from V and 8 from J, leaving 17 bases between them. This CDR3 spans 14 amino acids. This CDR3 reads CASRSGGVDSPLHF. In nucleotides, the CDR3 is TGTGCCAGTCGCTCGGGTGGGGTCGATTCACCCCTCCACTTT.

This clonotype turned up a few times. The chain couples TRBV6-2 or TRBV6-3 to TRBJ1-1; perhaps TRBD1 as D (5 bases). The CDR3 extends over 12 amino acids. Germline values: CDR1 MNHEY, CDR2 SVGEGT. V lost 5 bases, J lost 5 bases, and 9 bases lay in between. CDR3 DNA sequence: TGTGCCAGCAGTACGGGGGGTACTGAAGCTTTCTTT. It is translated as CASSTGGTEAFF.

This chain uses TRBV27 with TRBJ1-4; no reliable D call. V was clipped by 1 base and J by 12 bases, with 18 bases between them. Germline V gene data show CDR1 as MNHEY and CDR2 as SMNVEV (reference sequence). This CDR3 has 15 amino acids. The CDR3: CASSLLASGGFQLFF. CDR3 bases: TGTGCCAGCAGTTTATTGGCCAGCGGAGGGTTCCAACTGTTTTTT.